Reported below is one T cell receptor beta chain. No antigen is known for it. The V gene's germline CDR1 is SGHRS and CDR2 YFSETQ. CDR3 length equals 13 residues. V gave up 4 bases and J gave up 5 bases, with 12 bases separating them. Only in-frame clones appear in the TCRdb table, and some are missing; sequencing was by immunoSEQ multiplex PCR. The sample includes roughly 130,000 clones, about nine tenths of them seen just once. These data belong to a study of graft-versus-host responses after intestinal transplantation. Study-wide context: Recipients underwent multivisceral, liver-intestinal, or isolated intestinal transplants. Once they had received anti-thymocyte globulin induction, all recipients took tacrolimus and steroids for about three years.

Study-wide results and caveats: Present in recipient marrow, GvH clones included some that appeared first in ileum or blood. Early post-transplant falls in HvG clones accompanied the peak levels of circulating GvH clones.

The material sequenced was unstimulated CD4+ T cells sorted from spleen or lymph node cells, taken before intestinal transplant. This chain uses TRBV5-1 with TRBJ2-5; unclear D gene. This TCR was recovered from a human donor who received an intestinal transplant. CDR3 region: CASSPDQAETQYF. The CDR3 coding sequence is TGCGCCAGCAGCCCAGACCAGGCGGAGACCCAGTACTTC.